This is a list of T cell receptor beta chains from one sample in a study of blood T cell repertoires in COVID-19. TCRdb's table, derived via immunoSEQ multiplex PCR, lists solely in-frame clones and lacks some. The table has about 170,000 clones, 65% to 85% seen once. Sequenced: peripheral blood. The receptors derive from a human donor with acute or convalescent COVID-19. The donor label of this sample is uncertain. CDR3s include the opening cysteine and the closing phenylalanine or tryptophan. Each record gives: CDR3 length, clone size, V gene, D gene, J gene, CDR3 protein, CDR3 DNA. The D gene is left open where the match is weak. Not every row has a clone size; where given, it reads once, few, many or a size class.

13,-,TRBV4-2,-,TRBJ2-5,CASSLDRRETQYF,TGTGCCAGCAGCCTAGACAGGCGAGAGACCCAGTACTTC
14,-,TRBV5-1,-,TRBJ1-4,CASSPEGVGEKLFF,TGCGCCAGCAGCCCCGAGGGGGTTGGTGAAAAACTGTTTTTT
16,-,TRBV4-1,TRBD1,TRBJ1-2,CASSQPRQGGNYGYTF,TGCGCCAGCAGCCAACCTAGACAGGGGGGCAACTATGGCTACACCTTC
14,-,TRBV28,-,TRBJ2-7,CASSLDWNSYEQYF,TGTGCCAGCAGTTTGGACTGGAACTCCTACGAGCAGTACTTC
16,-,TRBV5-8,TRBD2,TRBJ2-1,CASSSRTSGGYDEQFF,TGTGCCAGCAGCTCCAGGACTAGCGGGGGGTATGATGAGCAGTTCTTC
14,-,TRBV7-2,-,TRBJ2-7,CASSQGRAAYEQYF,TGTGCCAGCAGCCAAGGCAGGGCAGCCTACGAGCAGTACTTC
15,-,TRBV30,-,TRBJ2-2,CAWSLGQTNTGELFF,TGTGCCTGGAGTCTTGGACAGACGAACACCGGGGAGCTGTTTTTT
15,few,TRBV6-5,-,TRBJ1-1,CATTHQGGSNTEAFF,TGTGCCACCACCCACCAGGGCGGTTCGAACACTGAAGCTTTCTTT
15,-,TRBV27,TRBD1,TRBJ1-2,CASSLSETGGSGYTF,TGTGCCAGCAGTTTATCAGAGACAGGGGGCTCAGGCTACACCTTC
16,-,TRBV5-5,TRBD2,TRBJ2-1,CASSLGNSGGYNEQFF,TGTGCCAGCAGCTTGGGAAATAGCGGGGGGTACAATGAGCAGTTCTTC
13,-,TRBV12-3/TRBV12-4,TRBD1,TRBJ1-4,CASSGTANEKLFF,TGTGCCAGCAGTGGGACAGCTAATGAAAAACTGTTTTTT
15,-,TRBV28,-,TRBJ2-7,CASSSGHLDSYEQYF,TGTGCCAGCAGTTCTGGGCACCTCGATTCCTACGAGCAGTACTTC
14,once,TRBV11-2,TRBD1,TRBJ1-1,CASRPTGAGTEAFF,TGTGCCAGCAGGCCTACAGGGGCGGGCACTGAAGCTTTCTTT
16,-,TRBV5-6,-,TRBJ1-5,CASSKGGVVLNQPQHF,TGTGCCAGCAGCAAAGGGGGAGTAGTCCTCAATCAGCCCCAGCATTTT
16,few,TRBV6-5,TRBD1,TRBJ2-7,CASSYSGQDLGYEQYF,TGTGCCAGCAGTTACTCGGGACAGGACCTGGGGTACGAGCAGTACTTC
16,-,TRBV5-1,TRBD1,TRBJ2-1,CASSSLSGTGLNEQFF,TGCGCCAGCAGCTCACTGTCCGGGACAGGGCTAAATGAGCAGTTCTTC
13,-,TRBV6-5,-,TRBJ2-5,CATLRGHQETQYF,TGTGCCACCCTCAGGGGACATCAAGAGACCCAGTACTTC
14,-,TRBV15,TRBD1,TRBJ2-5,CATSTRGRGETQYF,TGTGCCACCAGCACAAGGGGGCGCGGGGAGACCCAGTACTTC
16,-,TRBV5-1,TRBD1,TRBJ2-3,CASSQEGQPSTDTQYF,TGCGCCAGCAGCCAAGAGGGACAGCCTAGCACAGATACGCAGTATTTT
14,-,TRBV18,-,TRBJ1-5,CASSPSSGNQPQHF,TGTGCCAGCTCACCGTCGTCGGGGAATCAGCCCCAGCATTTT
16,-,TRBV19,TRBD1,TRBJ1-5,CASSIVGDRGNQPQHF,TGTGCCAGTAGTATAGTAGGGGACAGGGGGAATCAGCCCCAGCATTTT
16,-,TRBV3-1/TRBV3-2,TRBD2,TRBJ2-3,CASSLARGGSSDTQYF,TGTGCCAGCAGCCTAGCCCGCGGGGGGTCTTCAGATACGCAGTATTTT
12,many,TRBV6-5,-,TRBJ1-3,CASSSQGNTIYF,TGTGCCAGCAGTTCGCAGGGAAACACCATATATTTT
14,-,TRBV7-3,TRBD1,TRBJ1-3,CASSATGVGNTIYF,TGTGCCAGCAGCGCGACAGGGGTTGGAAACACCATATATTTT
15,-,TRBV5-6,-,TRBJ2-1,CASTIRTVVYNEQFF,TGTGCCAGCACAATTCGGACTGTAGTTTACAATGAGCAGTTCTTC
15,-,TRBV29-1,-,TRBJ1-5,CSVGGQGDSNQPQHF,TGCAGCGTTGGTGGGCAGGGTGATAGCAATCAGCCCCAGCATTTT
14,-,TRBV6-5,TRBD1,TRBJ1-1,CASSYSIGTGEPFF,TGTGCCAGCAGTTACTCGATAGGGACAGGGGAACCTTTCTTT
16,-,TRBV5-1,-,TRBJ1-3,CASTNPGANSGNTIYF,TGCGCCAGCACTAATCCTGGGGCCAACTCTGGAAACACCATATATTTT